This T cell receptor beta chain derives from a study of T-cell reconstitution after alpha-beta-depleted transplantation in children. V lost 0 bases and J lost 2, with 8 bases in between. From germline, CDR1 is SQVTM and CDR2 ANQGSEA. This CDR3 region has 13 residues. Unique molecular identifiers were used to barcode this TCRbeta library. TCRdb passed the PCR reads through MiXCR, listing each CDR3 protein once. The sample lists about 400,000 distinct CDR3 sequences; roughly 22% were seen once. The sequence came from a human donor who donated a stem cell graft to a child with acute myeloid leukemia. This chain links TRBV29-1 with TRBJ2-7, with a possible D match to TRBD1 (5 bases). Sequencing used PBMCs from the stem cell graft donor, obtained from the stem cell graft. The CDR3 sequence: CSVEEQGPYEQYF. The DNA of the CDR3 is TGCAGCGTTGAAGAGCAGGGCCCCTACGAGCAGTACTTC.